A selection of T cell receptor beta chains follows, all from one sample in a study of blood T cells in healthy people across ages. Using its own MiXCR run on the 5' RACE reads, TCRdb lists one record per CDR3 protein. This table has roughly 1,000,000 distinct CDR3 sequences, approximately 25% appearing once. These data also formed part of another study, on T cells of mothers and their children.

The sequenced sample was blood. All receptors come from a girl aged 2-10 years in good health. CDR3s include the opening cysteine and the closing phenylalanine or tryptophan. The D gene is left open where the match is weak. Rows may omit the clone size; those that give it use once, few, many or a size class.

CDR3nt: TGTGCCAGCAGTGAGATTGTCCGGGGCATTCAGTACTTC; CDR3aa: CASSEIVRGIQYF; j_gene: TRBJ2-4; len: 13; d_gene: .; v_gene: TRBV6-2/TRBV6-3; abundance: .
CDR3nt: TGCGCCAGCAGCTTCTCCGGGACTAGCGGGAGTGGTGAGCAGTACTTC; CDR3aa: CASSFSGTSGSGEQYF; j_gene: TRBJ2-5; len: 16; d_gene: TRBD2; v_gene: TRBV5-1; abundance: few
CDR3nt: TGTGCCAGCTCACCATATCGGAGGGGGCACTACGAGCAGTACTTC; CDR3aa: CASSPYRRGHYEQYF; j_gene: TRBJ2-7; len: 15; d_gene: .; v_gene: TRBV18; abundance: .
CDR3nt: TGTGCCAGCTCTTTAAATCCGGGCCACGTCTATGGCTACACCTTC; CDR3aa: CASSLNPGHVYGYTF; j_gene: TRBJ1-2; len: 15; d_gene: .; v_gene: TRBV27; abundance: .
CDR3nt: TGTGCCAGCGGCCGCGGGACTAGCGAGTCTGATCAGTTCTTC; CDR3aa: CASGRGTSESDQFF; j_gene: TRBJ2-1; len: 14; d_gene: TRBD2; v_gene: TRBV2; abundance: few
CDR3nt: TGTGCCCCTGAATCCCAGGGGGCGCGGAAGACCCAGTACTTC; CDR3aa: CAPESQGARKTQYF; j_gene: TRBJ2-5; len: 14; d_gene: TRBD1; v_gene: TRBV27; abundance: .
CDR3nt: TGCAGCGTTGTTTCAGGAGATGATGGCTACACCTTC; CDR3aa: CSVVSGDDGYTF; j_gene: TRBJ1-2; len: 12; d_gene: .; v_gene: TRBV29-1; abundance: few
CDR3nt: TGTGCCAGCAGCGTAGATATCCTCCCTCTAGTGGGGGAGCTGTTTTTT; CDR3aa: CASSVDILPLVGELFF; j_gene: TRBJ2-2; len: 16; d_gene: .; v_gene: TRBV9; abundance: few
CDR3nt: TGCGCCAGCAGTGGACTAGCGGGAGGGCCCGACGAGCAGTACTTC; CDR3aa: CASSGLAGGPDEQYF; j_gene: TRBJ2-7; len: 15; d_gene: TRBD2; v_gene: TRBV10-2; abundance: few
CDR3nt: TGTGCCAGCAGCCCCAGGACTAGCGGGAGAATAAGCAATGAGCAGTTCTTC; CDR3aa: CASSPRTSGRISNEQFF; j_gene: TRBJ2-1; len: 17; d_gene: TRBD2; v_gene: TRBV7-9; abundance: .
CDR3nt: TGTGCCAGCGGGCCGACAGGGGGGGAGACCCAGTACTTC; CDR3aa: CASGPTGGETQYF; j_gene: TRBJ2-5; len: 13; d_gene: TRBD1; v_gene: TRBV12-3/TRBV12-4; abundance: few
CDR3nt: TGCGCCAGCAGCGAGGACAGCCTCTTCTACGAGCAGTACTTC; CDR3aa: CASSEDSLFYEQYF; j_gene: TRBJ2-7; len: 14; d_gene: .; v_gene: TRBV5-1; abundance: few
CDR3nt: TGCGCCAGCAGCCAAGACGGGGTAGGGAGCAGATCAGAGACCCAGTACTTC; CDR3aa: CASSQDGVGSRSETQYF; j_gene: TRBJ2-5; len: 17; d_gene: .; v_gene: TRBV4-3; abundance: .
CDR3nt: TGCGCCAGCAGCCAAGATTCGGGAGGCGCGCAGTACTTC; CDR3aa: CASSQDSGGAQYF; j_gene: TRBJ2-7; len: 13; d_gene: TRBD2; v_gene: TRBV4-3; abundance: many
CDR3nt: TGTGCCAGCAGCGTAGGCGCCACAGATACGCAGTATTTT; CDR3aa: CASSVGATDTQYF; j_gene: TRBJ2-3; len: 13; d_gene: .; v_gene: TRBV9; abundance: .
CDR3nt: TGTGCCAGCAGCCAATTAGGGAACACTGAAGCTTTCTTT; CDR3aa: CASSQLGNTEAFF; j_gene: TRBJ1-1; len: 13; d_gene: .; v_gene: TRBV14; abundance: many
CDR3nt: TGTGCCAGCAGGGTTAGCGGGGGTGCAAACACCGGGGAGCTGTTTTTT; CDR3aa: CASRVSGGANTGELFF; j_gene: TRBJ2-2; len: 16; d_gene: TRBD2; v_gene: TRBV2; abundance: .
CDR3nt: TGTGCCAGCAGCGTAGGTGGGACGACGGGCGAAAAACTGTTTTTT; CDR3aa: CASSVGGTTGEKLFF; j_gene: TRBJ1-4; len: 15; d_gene: .; v_gene: TRBV9; abundance: few
CDR3nt: TGTGCCAGCAGCTTAGAACAGACAACGGGCGAGCAGTACTTC; CDR3aa: CASSLEQTTGEQYF; j_gene: TRBJ2-7; len: 14; d_gene: .; v_gene: TRBV7-2; abundance: few
CDR3nt: TGTGCCAGCAGGACCCAGGGGGCCGACGAGCAGTACTTC; CDR3aa: CASRTQGADEQYF; j_gene: TRBJ2-7; len: 13; d_gene: TRBD1; v_gene: TRBV11-2; abundance: .
CDR3nt: TGTGCCATCAATCCTGGACCGGGCTCCTACAATGAGCAGTTCTTC; CDR3aa: CAINPGPGSYNEQFF; j_gene: TRBJ2-1; len: 15; d_gene: .; v_gene: TRBV10-3; abundance: few
CDR3nt: TGTGCCACCGGGACATCTGACGGATACGAGCAGTACTTC; CDR3aa: CATGTSDGYEQYF; j_gene: TRBJ2-7; len: 13; d_gene: .; v_gene: TRBV10-3; abundance: .
CDR3nt: TGCGCCAGCAGCGGACGGACAGGGGGCACTTCTGGGGCCAACGTCCTGACTTTC; CDR3aa: CASSGRTGGTSGANVLTF; j_gene: TRBJ2-6; len: 18; d_gene: TRBD1; v_gene: TRBV5-1; abundance: .
CDR3nt: TGTGCCAGCTCACCAGCCGGGACTGGAGCCTACGAGCAGCACTTC; CDR3aa: CASSPAGTGAYEQHF; j_gene: TRBJ2-7; len: 15; d_gene: .; v_gene: TRBV18; abundance: few
CDR3nt: TGTGCCAGCAGGAAGACTAGCGGGAACACAGATACGCAGTATTTT; CDR3aa: CASRKTSGNTDTQYF; j_gene: TRBJ2-3; len: 15; d_gene: TRBD2; v_gene: TRBV7-2; abundance: .
CDR3nt: TGTGCCAGCAGCCATTTCCGGGACAGCTCCTACGAGCAGTACTTC; CDR3aa: CASSHFRDSSYEQYF; j_gene: TRBJ2-7; len: 15; d_gene: TRBD1; v_gene: TRBV28; abundance: once
CDR3nt: TGTGCCACCAGTGACCGGGGACAGGGAGTCGGCAATGAGCAGTTCTTC; CDR3aa: CATSDRGQGVGNEQFF; j_gene: TRBJ2-1; len: 16; d_gene: TRBD1; v_gene: TRBV24-1; abundance: few
CDR3nt: TGTGCCAGCAGAAGGGACGGAAAAAAAGAGACCCAGTACTTC; CDR3aa: CASRRDGKKETQYF; j_gene: TRBJ2-5; len: 14; d_gene: .; v_gene: TRBV27; abundance: few
CDR3nt: TGTGCCAGCAGTTTAGCGCCGGGTTTCACAGATACGCAGTATTTT; CDR3aa: CASSLAPGFTDTQYF; j_gene: TRBJ2-3; len: 15; d_gene: .; v_gene: TRBV12-3/TRBV12-4; abundance: .
CDR3nt: TGTGCCAGCAGTTTATCTTCGGGGCTGACCTACATTGAGCAGTTCTTC; CDR3aa: CASSLSSGLTYIEQFF; j_gene: TRBJ2-1; len: 16; d_gene: .; v_gene: TRBV27; abundance: .
CDR3nt: TGCAGTGCTTACGGGGGGCCCACAGATACGCAGTATTTT; CDR3aa: CSAYGGPTDTQYF; j_gene: TRBJ2-3; len: 13; d_gene: .; v_gene: TRBV20-1; abundance: few
CDR3nt: TGTGCCAGCAGCCTCCCAGCGGGGGGAATTGAGCAGTTCTTC; CDR3aa: CASSLPAGGIEQFF; j_gene: TRBJ2-1; len: 14; d_gene: TRBD2; v_gene: TRBV7-6; abundance: few
CDR3nt: TGTGCCAGCAGCGCCCTCGCGATGGAGAAAGCCAACAATGAGCAGTTCTTC; CDR3aa: CASSALAMEKANNEQFF; j_gene: TRBJ2-1; len: 17; d_gene: .; v_gene: TRBV13; abundance: few